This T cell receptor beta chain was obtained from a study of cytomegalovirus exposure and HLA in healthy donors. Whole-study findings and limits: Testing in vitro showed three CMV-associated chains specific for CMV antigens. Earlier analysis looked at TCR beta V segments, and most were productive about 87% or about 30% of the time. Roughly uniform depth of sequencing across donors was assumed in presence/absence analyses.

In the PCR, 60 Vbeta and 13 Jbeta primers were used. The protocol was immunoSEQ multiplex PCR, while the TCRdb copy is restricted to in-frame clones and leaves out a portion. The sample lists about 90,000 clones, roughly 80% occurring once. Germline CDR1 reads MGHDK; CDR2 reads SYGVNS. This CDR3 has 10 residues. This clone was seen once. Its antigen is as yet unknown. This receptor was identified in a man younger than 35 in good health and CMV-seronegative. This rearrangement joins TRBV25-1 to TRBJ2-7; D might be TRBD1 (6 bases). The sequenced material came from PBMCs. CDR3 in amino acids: CASTRGEQYF. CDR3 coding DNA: TGTGCTTCGACCAGGGGCGAGCAGTACTTC.